This TCR beta chain appears in the sequencing data of a study of blood T cell repertoires in COVID-19. The wider study: Spain, Italy and the United States supplied samples that represented acute and convalescent COVID-19. In each case, the material was cDNA or gDNA derived from T cells, B-cell-depleted T cells, or PBMCs.

The CDR3 sequence is 14 residues long. V lost 6 bases to trimming and J lost 5 bases; unmatched junction nucleotides: 7. The germline CDR1 and CDR2 sequences are MNHEY and SVGAGI. Source study methods: It was from reference gene primer amplification that nucleated cell counts were estimated. Libraries were prepared by immunoSEQ multiplex PCR; TCRdb keeps only in-frame clonotypes and omits some of them. The DNA was the basis for D and trimming; V, J and clone size are from that table. The sample has about 60,000 clones; 70% to 85% are singletons. This chain uses TRBV6-5 with TRBJ1-2; 9 bases are a match to TRBD1. The sequencing input was peripheral blood. The sequence was obtained from a man aged 60 to 75 with acute or convalescent COVID-19. The DNA of the CDR3 is TGTGCCAGCAGCCCGGGACAGGGATCGTATGGCTACACCTTC. Protein product: CASSPGQGSYGYTF.